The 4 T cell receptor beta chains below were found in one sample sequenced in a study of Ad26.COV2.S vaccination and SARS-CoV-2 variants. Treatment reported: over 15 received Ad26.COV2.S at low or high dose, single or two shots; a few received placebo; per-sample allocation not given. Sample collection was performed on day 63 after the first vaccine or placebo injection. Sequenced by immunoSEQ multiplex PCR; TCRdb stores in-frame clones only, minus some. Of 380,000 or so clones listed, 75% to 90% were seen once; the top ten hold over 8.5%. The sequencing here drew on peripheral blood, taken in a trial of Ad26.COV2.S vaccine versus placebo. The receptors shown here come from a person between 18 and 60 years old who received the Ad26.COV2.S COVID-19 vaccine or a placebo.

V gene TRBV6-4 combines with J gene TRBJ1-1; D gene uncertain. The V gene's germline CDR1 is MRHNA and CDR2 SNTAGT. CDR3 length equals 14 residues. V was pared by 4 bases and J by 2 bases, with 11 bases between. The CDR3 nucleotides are TGTGCCAGCAGTGCCGGGTTCCGAAACACTGAAGCTTTCTTT. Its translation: CASSAGFRNTEAFF.

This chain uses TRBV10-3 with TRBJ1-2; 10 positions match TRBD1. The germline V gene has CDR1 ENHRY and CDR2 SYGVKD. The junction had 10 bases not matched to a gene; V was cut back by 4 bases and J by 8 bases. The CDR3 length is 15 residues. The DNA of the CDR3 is TGTGCCATCAGTGCGCCGGGGACAGGGGCTCGAGGCTACACCTTC. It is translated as CAISAPGTGARGYTF.

The CDR3 DNA sequence: TGTGCCAGCAGTCCGTTGAACACTGAAGCTTTCTTT. It translates to CASSPLNTEAFF. This chain joins TRBV27 and TRBJ1-1; D gene unclear. V dropped 5 bases and J dropped 0 bases, with 4 bases sitting between them. Germline assignment: CDR1 MNHEY and CDR2 SMNVEV (reference sequence). The CDR3 totals 12 residues.

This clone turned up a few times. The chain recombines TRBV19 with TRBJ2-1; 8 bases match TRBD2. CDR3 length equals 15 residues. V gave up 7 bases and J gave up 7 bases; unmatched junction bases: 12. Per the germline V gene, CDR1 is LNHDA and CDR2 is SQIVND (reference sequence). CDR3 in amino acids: CASIRSGSPGNEQFF. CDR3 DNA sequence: TGTGCCAGTATTCGCAGCGGGAGCCCGGGTAATGAGCAGTTCTTC.